This TCR beta chain derives from a study of CD8+ T cells in alopecia areata. Reverse transcription of extracted RNA yielded cDNA, which provided the sequencing template. Assay: immunoSEQ multiplex PCR; the TCRdb copy retains only in-frame clones and omits some. The sample has some 180,000 clones; 45% to 70% are singletons. The V end lost 4 bases, the J end lost 3 bases, and 19 bases lay between the germline ends. The CDR3 is made up of 16 amino acids. Looked up from germline, CDR1 is GTSNPN and CDR2 is SVGIG (reference sequence). The TCR originated in a human donor in good health. The sequencing input was CD8+ T cells sorted from blood. The chain carries TRBV30 and TRBJ1-5; perhaps TRBD1 as D (6 bases). The chain's CDR3 is CAWIGSGEGLNQPQHF. In DNA form, the CDR3 reads TGTGCCTGGATCGGGTCAGGGGAGGGACTCAATCAGCCCCAGCATTTT.